These T cell receptor beta chains were read from a single sample in a study of blood T cell repertoires in COVID-19. Libraries were prepared by immunoSEQ multiplex PCR; TCRdb keeps only in-frame clonotypes and omits some of them. This table holds about 100,000 clones, more than 65% found once. The source material was peripheral blood. The receptors originated from a woman aged 70-85 years with acute or convalescent COVID-19. The CDR3 runs from the conserved cysteine through the conserved F or W. The D gene is left open where the match is weak. The size entry is marked missing in some rows and otherwise reads once, few, many or a size class.

J gene,V gene,D gene,clone size,CDR3 protein,CDR3 DNA
TRBJ2-2,TRBV5-1,NA,NA,CASSLEGVRATGELFF,TGCGCCAGCAGCTTGGAGGGGGTAAGGGCCACCGGGGAGCTGTTTTTT
TRBJ2-5,TRBV6-5,TRBD2,NA,CASSYKAGASQETQYF,TGTGCCAGCAGTTATAAAGCGGGGGCCAGCCAAGAGACCCAGTACTTC
TRBJ2-3,TRBV30,NA,NA,CAWGLTRTDTQYF,TGTGCCTGGGGCCTCACTCGCACAGATACGCAGTATTTT
TRBJ1-1,TRBV29-1,NA,NA,CSVLGRLNTEAFF,TGCAGCGTCCTCGGCAGGTTGAACACTGAAGCTTTCTTT
TRBJ1-5,TRBV6-1,NA,once,CASSEVATKQPQHF,TGTGCCAGCAGTGAAGTGGCCACCAAGCAGCCCCAGCATTTT
TRBJ1-1,TRBV6-5,NA,few,CASSRDAGGGTEAFF,TGTGCCAGCAGTCGGGACGCCGGGGGTGGCACTGAAGCTTTCTTT
TRBJ1-4,TRBV30,TRBD1,NA,CAWFSGTGGAGKLFF,TGTGCCTGGTTTTCCGGGACAGGGGGCGCCGGAAAACTGTTTTTT
TRBJ2-1,TRBV18,NA,once,CASSPPGGSYNEQFF,TGTGCCAGCTCACCACCGGGGGGTTCCTACAATGAGCAGTTCTTC
TRBJ1-2,TRBV6-5,NA,NA,CASSGMGGRDYGYTF,TGTGCCAGCAGCGGGATGGGGGGACGAGACTATGGCTACACCTTC
TRBJ2-1,TRBV7-2,TRBD2,NA,CASSLLAGGSNEQFF,TGTGCCAGCAGCTTACTAGCGGGGGGGTCCAATGAGCAGTTCTTC
TRBJ1-1,TRBV6-2/TRBV6-3,TRBD1,few,CASSYSGGWNTEAFF,TGTGCCAGCAGTTACTCAGGGGGCTGGAACACTGAAGCTTTCTTT
TRBJ1-2,TRBV4-1,TRBD1,NA,CASSQVDRAIYGYTF,TGCGCCAGCAGCCAAGTAGACAGGGCTATCTATGGCTACACCTTC
TRBJ2-3,TRBV7-2,TRBD1,NA,CASSSGQGTDTQYF,TGTGCCAGCAGCTCGGGACAGGGCACAGATACGCAGTATTTT
TRBJ1-6,TRBV30,NA,NA,CAWSVLNDGNSPLHF,TGTGCCTGGAGTGTACTAAACGACGGGAATTCACCCCTCCACTTT
TRBJ1-2,TRBV3-1/TRBV3-2,NA,NA,CASSQDLAGYGYTF,TGTGCCAGCAGCCAAGATTTGGCAGGCTATGGCTACACCTTC
TRBJ2-3,TRBV5-6,TRBD2,few,CASSPSGGASDTQYF,TGTGCCAGCAGCCCGAGCGGGGGGGCATCAGATACGCAGTATTTT
TRBJ2-3,TRBV3-1/TRBV3-2,NA,NA,CASSLRTIGGTQYF,TGTGCCAGCAGCCTTCGGACTATAGGTGGTACGCAGTATTTT
TRBJ1-1,TRBV9,TRBD1,NA,CASSVSGTGLTEAFF,TGTGCCAGCAGCGTGTCCGGGACAGGGTTAACTGAAGCTTTCTTT
TRBJ1-3,TRBV10-3,NA,NA,CAIWTDDTSGRTIYF,TGTGCCATCTGGACAGACGATACCTCCGGACGGACCATATATTTT
TRBJ2-5,TRBV11-2,TRBD2,NA,CASSSGLVAETQYF,TGTGCCAGCAGCTCCGGACTAGTCGCGGAGACCCAGTACTTC
TRBJ2-3,TRBV3-1/TRBV3-2,TRBD2,NA,CASRASGGTDTQYF,TGTGCCAGCAGAGCTAGCGGGGGCACAGATACGCAGTATTTT
TRBJ2-2,TRBV6-5,TRBD1,NA,CASRGQGASTGELFF,TGTGCCAGCAGGGGACAGGGGGCGAGCACCGGGGAGCTGTTTTTT
TRBJ1-1,TRBV3-1/TRBV3-2,TRBD1,NA,CASSLRQGWDTEAFF,TGTGCCAGCAGCCTTAGACAGGGGTGGGACACTGAAGCTTTCTTT
TRBJ2-1,TRBV2,NA,NA,CASGLGLYNEQFF,TGTGCCAGCGGATTGGGACTTTACAATGAGCAGTTCTTC
TRBJ1-2,TRBV7-2,TRBD1,few,CASSLGLGQGYYGYTF,TGTGCCAGCAGCTTAGGCCTAGGACAGGGGTACTATGGCTACACCTTC
TRBJ1-3,TRBV6-5,NA,NA,CASTRDGHSGNTIYF,TGTGCCAGCACTAGAGACGGACACTCTGGAAACACCATATATTTT
TRBJ1-5,TRBV6-5,NA,NA,CASSYSQYQPQHF,TGTGCCAGCAGTTACTCCCAGTATCAGCCCCAGCATTTT
TRBJ1-4,TRBV4-3,TRBD1,NA,CASSQEIETGGGGKLFF,TGCGCCAGCAGCCAAGAAATAGAGACAGGGGGTGGAGGAAAACTGTTTTTT
TRBJ1-1,TRBV11-1,NA,NA,CASSLMGGTEAFF,TGTGCCAGCAGCTTAATGGGGGGTACTGAAGCTTTCTTT
TRBJ1-3,TRBV30,TRBD1,NA,CASGQATIYF,TGTGCCTCGGGACAGGCGACCATATATTTT
TRBJ1-3,TRBV4-1,TRBD1,NA,CASSQIGQVFGNTIYF,TGCGCCAGCAGCCAAATTGGACAGGTGTTCGGAAACACCATATATTTT
TRBJ2-2,TRBV7-6,TRBD2,NA,CASSLGGGNTGELFF,TGTGCCAGCAGCTTAGGCGGGGGGAACACCGGGGAGCTGTTTTTT
TRBJ1-6,TRBV7-3,TRBD1,NA,CASSHTGDRDSPLHF,TGTGCCAGCAGCCACACAGGGGATCGGGATTCACCCCTCCACTTT
TRBJ2-2,TRBV4-1,NA,NA,CASSQDPGSGELFF,TGCGCCAGCAGCCAAGATCCGGGGAGCGGGGAGCTGTTTTTT
TRBJ1-2,TRBV14,NA,NA,CASSQYGGGGYTF,TGTGCCAGCAGCCAGTACGGGGGAGGTGGCTACACCTTC
TRBJ1-2,TRBV7-3,NA,NA,CASSFRQDETNYGYTF,TGTGCCAGCAGCTTCCGACAGGACGAAACCAACTATGGCTACACCTTC
TRBJ1-1,TRBV6-4,NA,NA,CASSTQENTEAFF,TGTGCCAGCAGCACACAGGAGAACACTGAAGCTTTCTTT
TRBJ2-1,TRBV30,NA,NA,CAWSEAQGSSYNEQFF,TGTGCCTGGAGTGAGGCCCAGGGTAGCTCCTACAATGAGCAGTTCTTC
TRBJ1-1,TRBV19,NA,NA,CASTHREGATEAFF,TGTGCCAGTACCCACAGGGAGGGCGCGACTGAAGCTTTCTTT
TRBJ1-1,TRBV7-8,NA,NA,CASSFRGGDTSRQTEAFF,TGTGCCAGCAGCTTCAGAGGGGGTGACACTTCCAGGCAGACCGAAGCTTTCTTT
TRBJ1-5,TRBV6-6,NA,few,CASSYPEVGNQPQHF,TGTGCCAGCAGTTACCCCGAGGTTGGGAATCAGCCCCAGCATTTT
TRBJ2-5,TRBV4-2,NA,NA,CASSQVAGALGETQYF,TGTGCCAGCAGCCAAGTTGCGGGGGCCCTAGGGGAGACCCAGTACTTC
TRBJ2-5,TRBV30,NA,NA,CAWSSGETQYF,TGTGCCTGGAGTTCGGGAGAGACCCAGTACTTC